This TCR beta chain emerged from a study of cytomegalovirus exposure and HLA in healthy donors. This PCR relied on a set of 60 Vbeta primers and 13 Jbeta primers. Measured with immunoSEQ multiplex PCR; TCRdb has only the in-frame clones, and not every one. Among about 180,000 clones listed, around 78% were seen once. V was trimmed by 6 bases and J by 1 base, leaving 7 bases between them. Germline V gene lookup returns CDR1 SNHLY and CDR2 FYNNEI. This CDR3 spans 12 amino acids. This chain joins TRBV2 and TRBJ2-7; a weak D match, TRBD1 (5 bases). The material sequenced was PBMCs. This TCR was recovered from a man aged 18 to 29 in good health and CMV-seronegative. CDR3 nucleotide sequence: TGTGCCAGCAGGACAGAGTCCTACGAGCAGTACTTC. It codes for CASRTESYEQYF.